One and the same sample provided the 17 T cell receptor beta chains below, sequenced in a study of regulatory T cells in long-lasting Graves disease. Time point denoted: persistent/refractory GD, antithyroid drugs over 5 years with positive TRAb. Generation of the TCR library employed RNA extracted from PBMCs. To make TCR beta libraries, researchers used iRepertoire HTBI primers and Arm-PCR of CDR3 regions. TCRdb re-derived calls from the multiplex PCR reads in MiXCR, one entry per CDR3 protein. This sample has about 290,000 distinct CDR3 sequences, with roughly a fifth found just once. The specimen comprised peripheral blood mononuclear cells (PBMCs), sampled when the disease was refractory, from a patient treated with antithyroid drugs. The receptors were sampled from a female donor with Graves disease.

Regarding this clonotype: A much larger clone differs from this one at a single base, so this may be a read error. The V call is TRBV28, the J call TRBJ2-7, with a weak D call TRBD1 (6 bases). Germline lookup yields CDR1 MDHEN and CDR2 SYDVKM. This CDR3 spans 15 amino acids. CDR3 residues: CASSSQGSRSYERYF. CDR3 DNA: TGTGCCAGCAGTTCCCAGGGGTCCAGGTCCTACGAGCGGTACTTC.

Ten or more counts support this clonotype. This chain uses TRBV29-1 with TRBJ1-2, with D hard to call. Germline CDR1 is SQVTM and CDR2 is ANQGSEA. This CDR3 spans 12 amino acids. V was pared by 4 bases and J by 1 base, with 7 bases between. The DNA of the CDR3 is TGCAGCGTTGTCCCCCTTAACTATGGCTACACCTTC. Amino acid sequence: CSVVPLNYGYTF.

This clonotype was seen ten or more times. V usage is TRBV27 and J usage is TRBJ2-7; TRBD2 agrees at 10 bases. CDR3 length equals 14 residues. Germline V gene lookup returns CDR1 MNHEY and CDR2 SMNVEV (reference sequence). The V gene end was trimmed by 7 bases and the J gene end by 4 bases; junction bases not matched to a gene: 7. This CDR3 is CASTGGSGRYEQYF. In DNA, the CDR3 is TGTGCCAGCACCGGGGGTAGCGGGAGGTACGAGCAGTACTTC.

This clonotype was observed a few times. The chain is built from TRBV4-1 and TRBJ2-7; no clear D. With 3 bases removed from V and 7 bases from J, the gap between germline ends came to 10 bases. Germline lookup yields CDR1 MGHRA and CDR2 YSYEKL. The CDR3 consists of 12 residues. DNA for the CDR3: TGCGCCAGCAGCCACCAGACCGGAGAGCAGTACTTC. Amino acid sequence: CASSHQTGEQYF.

This clonotype showed up just a few times. CDR3 DNA sequence: TGCGCCAGCAGCTCCGCCGGGACAGGGGGTTTTTTCACTGAAGCTTTCTTT. Translation: CASSSAGTGGFFTEAFF. The chain couples TRBV5-1 to TRBJ1-1, with TRBD1 matching 11 bases. J gave up 4 bases and V 3 bases, and 11 bases lay outside the gene matches. This CDR3 contains 17 residues. Germline-derived CDR1 and CDR2 are SGHRS and YFSETQ.

The sample holds a few counts of this clonotype. The chain is built from TRBV28 and TRBJ1-4; D gene ambiguous. V was trimmed by 7 bases and J by 4 bases, leaving 10 bases between them. The V gene's germline CDR1 is MDHEN and CDR2 SYDVKM. This CDR3 is built from 13 residues. The CDR3 sequence: CASKHSGNEKLFF. For the CDR3, the DNA is TGTGCCAGCAAGCACTCCGGTAATGAAAAACTGTTTTTT.

This clonotype was observed at least ten times. V and J are TRBV28 and TRBJ1-3; D remains unclear. This CDR3 comprises 14 residues. Deletions cut 2 bases from V and 4 bases from J, with 9 bases between. The germline CDR1 and CDR2 sequences are MDHEN and SYDVKM. In DNA, the CDR3 is TGTGCCAGCAGTTTAACGACCGACGGAAACACCATATATTTT. It yields the protein CASSLTTDGNTIYF.

A single count supports this clonotype. J is TRBJ1-6 and V is TRBV25-1; D may be TRBD1 (6 bases). The germline gives CDR1 MGHDK, CDR2 SYGVNS. This CDR3 comprises 16 residues. V shed 6 bases and J shed 7 bases, with 19 bases lying between them. CDR3 sequence (DNA): TGTGCCAGCAGGGGGGACGGAACAGGGACAAATTCACCCCTCCACTTT. Protein: CASRGDGTGTNSPLHF.

This clonotype appeared a few times. CDR3 nucleotides: TGCAGTGCTCCGCGTACAGGGGACACCGGGGAGCTGTTTTTT. Translating gives CSAPRTGDTGELFF. This sequence joins TRBV20-1 and TRBJ2-2, with TRBD1 identical over 7 bases. CDR3 length equals 14 residues. Germline V gene lookup returns CDR1 DFQATT and CDR2 SNEGSKA (reference sequence). After removal of 5 bases from V and 3 bases from J, the junction contained 6 bases not matched to a gene.

This clonotype was detected ten times or more. V usage is TRBV12-3 or TRBV12-4 and J usage is TRBJ2-5; 10 positions match TRBD2. This CDR3 is 15 amino acids long. The junction had 10 bases not matched to a gene; V was cut back by 8 bases and J by 4 bases. CDR3 in amino acids: CASSIQAGGLETQYF. CDR3 sequence (DNA): TGTGCCAGCTCCATTCAAGCGGGAGGGCTAGAGACCCAGTACTTC.

Only a few counts were recorded for this clonotype. The chain couples TRBV5-1 to TRBJ2-6; unclear D gene. Germline V CDR1 and CDR2: SGHRS, YFSETQ. This CDR3 is 16 amino acids long. The germline V and J ends were trimmed by 0 bases and 1 base, with 8 bases remaining between them. CDR3 in amino acids: CASSLEWASGANVLTF. In nucleotides, the CDR3 is TGCGCCAGCAGCTTGGAGTGGGCTTCTGGGGCCAACGTCCTGACTTTC.

Note on this clonotype: This may be a read error: a much more frequent sequence differs by one nucleotide. The chain combines TRBV12-3 or TRBV12-4 with TRBJ1-2; 8 bases line up with TRBD1. This CDR3 comprises 13 residues. CDR3 sequence: CASSPRTGTGCTF. The CDR3 region has the DNA TGTGCCAGCAGTCCCCGGACAGGGACCGGCTGCACCTTC.

Many counts were recorded for this clonotype. The chain has TRBV20-1 and TRBJ2-5, with D unresolved. Trimming took off 2 bases at V and 2 bases at J, with 15 bases between the two ends. Germline lookup yields CDR1 DFQATT and CDR2 SNEGSKA (reference sequence). The CDR3 has 15 residues. DNA of the CDR3: TGCAGTGCTAGATCGCGGTCGGCCCGACAAGAGACCCAGTACTTC. Translated, it gives CSARSRSARQETQYF.

This rearrangement joins TRBV4-3 to TRBJ1-6, with D possibly TRBD1 on 5 matching bases. Germline CDR1 LGHNA, CDR2 YSLEER. Between the trimmed V and J ends, which lost 4 bases and 5 bases, there was a span of 15 bases. This CDR3 contains 16 residues. The CDR3 sequence is CASSPGRDRDNSPLHF. DNA for the CDR3: TGCGCCAGCAGCCCGGGGAGGGACCGAGATAATTCACCCCTCCACTTT.

V usage is TRBV28 and J usage is TRBJ1-4, with 7 bases that match TRBD1. V was clipped by 6 bases and J by 8 bases; unmatched bases: 9. The germline gives CDR1 MDHEN, CDR2 SYDVKM. This CDR3 region has 14 residues. The CDR3: CASRDTGAGEKLFF. CDR3 nucleotide sequence: TGTGCCAGCAGGGACACAGGGGCGGGCGAAAAACTGTTTTTT.

The chain links TRBV5-1 to TRBJ1-1; no firm D call. Germline V gene data show CDR1 as SGHRS and CDR2 as YFSETQ. The CDR3 is made up of 13 amino acids. Trimming shortened V by 0 bases and J by 3 bases, and 6 bases separated the two germline ends. CDR3 DNA: TGCGCCAGCAGCTTGGAGACATACACTGAAGCTTTCTTT. As protein: CASSLETYTEAFF.

Turning to this clonotype: This may come from a read error, since a much larger clone is one base off. V is TRBV6-5 and J is TRBJ2-7, with a possible D match to TRBD1 (6 bases). This CDR3 comprises 17 residues. Germline loops: CDR1 MNHEY, CDR2 SVGAGI. Trimming removed 2 bases from V and 3 bases from J, with 20 bases in between. The CDR3, as DNA: TGTGCCAGCAGTTACCCCCCCCAGGGGATAGCAGGCTACGAGCAGTACTTC. This translates into CASSYPPQGIAGYEQYF.